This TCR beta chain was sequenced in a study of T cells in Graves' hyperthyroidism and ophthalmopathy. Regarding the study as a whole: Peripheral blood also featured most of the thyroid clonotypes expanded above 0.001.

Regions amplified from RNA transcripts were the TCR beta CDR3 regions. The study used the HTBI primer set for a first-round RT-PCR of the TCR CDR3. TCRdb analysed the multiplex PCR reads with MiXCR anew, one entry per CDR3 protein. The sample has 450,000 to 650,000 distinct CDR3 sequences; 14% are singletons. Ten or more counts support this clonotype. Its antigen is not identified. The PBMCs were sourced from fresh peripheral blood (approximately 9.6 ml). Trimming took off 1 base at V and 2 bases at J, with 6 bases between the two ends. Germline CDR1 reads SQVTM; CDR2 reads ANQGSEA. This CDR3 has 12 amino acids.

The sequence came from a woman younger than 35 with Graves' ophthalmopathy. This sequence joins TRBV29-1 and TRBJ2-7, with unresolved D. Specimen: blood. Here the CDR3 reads CSVEAAAYEQYF. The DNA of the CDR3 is TGCAGCGTTGAAGCCGCTGCCTACGAGCAGTACTTC.